The 26 T cell receptor beta chains below come from one sample, sequenced in a study of cytomegalovirus exposure and HLA in healthy donors. 60 Vbeta and 13 Jbeta primers were used in PCR. TCRdb's table, derived via immunoSEQ multiplex PCR, lists solely in-frame clones and lacks some. The sample holds approximately 150,000 clones; around 90% are singletons and the top ten take under 0.95%. What was sequenced was PBMCs. These receptors were obtained from a woman in her twenties or thirties in good health and CMV-seronegative.

The rearrangement links TRBV19 to TRBJ1-4; D might be TRBD1 (5 bases). Germline CDR1 LNHDA, CDR2 SQIVND (reference sequence). V was trimmed by 8 bases and J by 2 bases, leaving 12 bases between them. This CDR3 has 14 residues. The CDR3 spells CASWSGFTNEKLFF. CDR3 nucleotide sequence: TGTGCCAGTTGGTCAGGGTTCACTAATGAAAAACTGTTTTTT.

This clone is a singleton in its sample. The CDR3 loop is CASTASGGAGNEQFF. The CDR3 region has the DNA TGTGCCAGCACGGCTAGCGGGGGGGCCGGCAATGAGCAGTTCTTC. The rearrangement joins TRBV2 to TRBJ2-1, with TRBD2 matching 12 bases. Unmatched junction bases numbered 7, after V lost 7 bases and J lost 6 bases. The CDR3 contains 15 residues. CDR1 and CDR2 (germline): SNHLY, FYNNEI.

Of note for this clone: The junction departs from germline at one end; a sequencing error may be responsible. The chain uses TRBV20-1 and TRBJ2-3; 14 positions agree with TRBD2. The CDR3 is 11 amino acids. Germline CDR1 DFQATT, CDR2 SNEGSKA (reference sequence). The CDR3 DNA sequence: TGCAGTGCTCCATGGACTAGCGGGAGGACTTTT. This gives the protein CSAPWTSGRTF.

This clone was seen just once. The chain carries TRBV5-1 and TRBJ2-1; the match to TRBD1 covers 7 bases. The germline CDR1 and CDR2 sequences are SGHRS and YFSETQ. The CDR3 consists of 16 residues. V shed 3 bases, J shed 4 bases, and the junction held 10 bases outside the gene matches. The chain's CDR3 is CASSWGLTGVYNEQFF. Here the CDR3 DNA reads TGCGCCAGCAGCTGGGGGCTAACAGGGGTTTACAATGAGCAGTTCTTC.

V gene TRBV13 combines with J gene TRBJ2-7, with TRBD1 matching 10 bases. The CDR3 has 15 amino acids. The V gene's germline CDR1 is PRHDT and CDR2 FYEKMQ (reference sequence). The junction had 4 bases not matched to a gene; V was cut back by 5 bases and J by 0 bases. This CDR3 is CASSPRDRGSYEQYF. Here the CDR3 DNA reads TGTGCCAGCAGCCCCCGGGACAGGGGCTCCTACGAGCAGTACTTC.

V gene TRBV6-5 combines with J gene TRBJ1-4; 8 bases match TRBD1. V dropped 5 bases and J dropped 8; count of bases not matched to a gene: 7. Germline CDR1 MNHEY, CDR2 SVGAGI. The length of the CDR3 is 14 residues. The CDR3 spells CASSRTGGSEKLFF. Here the CDR3 DNA reads TGTGCCAGCAGTCGCACAGGGGGATCCGAAAAACTGTTTTTT.

This chain uses TRBV7-9 with TRBJ2-7; D gene unclear. CDR3 length: 14 residues. CDR1 and CDR2 (germline): SEHNR, FQNEAQ (reference sequence). The ends were cut back, 3 bases at V and 7 bases at J, with 16 bases in the middle. CDR3 protein: CASSLTAQMREQYF. The CDR3 DNA sequence: TGTGCCAGCAGCTTGACGGCTCAGATGAGGGAGCAGTACTTC.

The V gene is TRBV6-1, the J gene TRBJ1-4; TRBD1 might be the D (6 bases). Germline-derived CDR1 and CDR2 are MNHNS and SASEGT. The CDR3 has 16 amino acids. V shed 0 bases and J shed 8 bases, with 16 bases lying between them. The CDR3 loop is CASSEARWGGDEKLFF. The CDR3 region has the DNA TGTGCCAGCAGTGAAGCGCGGTGGGGGGGCGACGAAAAACTGTTTTTT.

The rearrangement links TRBV7-6 to TRBJ2-6, with D unclear. This CDR3 comprises 18 residues. Trimming stripped 4 bases from V and 0 bases from J, with 16 bases between. Germline values: CDR1 SGHVS, CDR2 FNYEAQ. DNA of the CDR3: TGTGCCAGCAGCTCCAGGCACCCAATAAGCTCTGGGGCCAACGTCCTGACTTTC. Its translation: CASSSRHPISSGANVLTF.

The CDR3 DNA reads TGTGCCAGCAGCGCGGACAGGGCGGGCGAGCAGTACTTC. Protein sequence: CASSADRAGEQYF. The J gene is TRBJ2-7, the V gene TRBV9; 8 bases align to TRBD1. Germline V lookup: CDR1 SGDLS, CDR2 YYNGEE. The CDR3 covers 13 residues. V was clipped by 3 bases and J by 6 bases; unmatched bases: 5.

The gene calls are TRBV11-2 and TRBJ1-4; 8 bases fit TRBD1. Germline assignment: CDR1 SGHAT and CDR2 FQNNGV. CDR3 length: 16 residues. Losses at the gene ends were 5 bases for V and 7 bases for J; bases not matched to a gene: 12. The CDR3 coding sequence is TGTGCCAGCAGCCCTGTGGTACGACAGGGGAGTGAAAAACTGTTTTTT. This codes for CASSPVVRQGSEKLFF.

The rearrangement joins TRBV5-6 to TRBJ2-1; D is unclear. Germline CDR1 SGHDT, CDR2 YYEEEE. The CDR3 is 13 amino acids. V gave up 0 bases and J gave up 3 bases, with 4 bases separating them. The CDR3 region is CASSLVYYNEQFF. The DNA of the CDR3 is TGTGCCAGCAGCTTGGTTTACTACAATGAGCAGTTCTTC.

DNA of the CDR3: TGTGCCAGCAGCCGGGAGACAGGGTACAATGAGCAGTTCTTC. This encodes CASSRETGYNEQFF. This chain uses TRBV9 with TRBJ2-1, with D maybe TRBD1 (7 bases). CDR1 and CDR2 from the germline V gene are SGDLS and YYNGEE. The CDR3 covers 14 residues. V dropped 4 bases and J dropped 4 bases, with 12 bases sitting between them.

The V gene is TRBV7-9, the J gene TRBJ1-4; D ambiguous. CDR3 length: 15 amino acids. Trimming removed 1 base at V and 8 bases at J, with 14 bases between. Looked up from germline, CDR1 is SEHNR and CDR2 is FQNEAQ (reference sequence). CDR3 sequence (DNA): TGTGCCAGCAGCTTAGGTACGGAGACCCCGGAAAAACTGTTTTTT. It is translated as CASSLGTETPEKLFF.

This clone was picked up a small number of times. The V gene is TRBV18, the J gene TRBJ1-2, with 7 bases identical to TRBD1. The CDR3 extends over 13 amino acids. Germline V gene sequence: CDR1 KGHSH, CDR2 LQKENI. J lost 6 bases, V lost 3 bases, and 4 bases had no gene match. CDR3 coding DNA: TGTGCCAGCTCACCCAGAACAGGGGATGGCTACACCTTC. It is translated as CASSPRTGDGYTF.

The genes are TRBV5-6 and TRBJ2-5; 10 positions match TRBD1. This CDR3 region has 14 residues. The germline gives CDR1 SGHDT, CDR2 YYEEEE. Losses at the gene ends were 3 bases for V and 5 bases for J; bases not matched to a gene: 4. The CDR3: CASSWGQGSETQYF. The CDR3 region has the DNA TGTGCCAGCAGCTGGGGACAGGGGTCGGAGACCCAGTACTTC.

The chain has TRBV2 and TRBJ2-3, with a weak D call TRBD1 (5 bases). Trimming took 11 bases from V and 0 from J, leaving 18 bases between them. CDR1 SNHLY and CDR2 FYNNEI come from the germline V gene. The CDR3 contains 15 residues. CDR3 nucleotides: TGTGCCCTTCAGGGTACTCAGTCTAGCACAGATACGCAGTATTTT. Residues: CALQGTQSSTDTQYF.

This chain joins TRBV6-5 and TRBJ2-1; D is possibly TRBD2 (5 bases). Trimming removed 7 bases from V and 5 bases from J, with 12 bases in between. CDR1 and CDR2 (germline): MNHEY, SVGAGI. The CDR3 covers 13 residues. CDR3 amino acids: CASKLAQNNEQFF. The CDR3 DNA reads as TGTGCCAGCAAATTAGCGCAAAACAATGAGCAGTTCTTC.

This chain joins TRBV7-9 and TRBJ2-3; 8 bases are shared with TRBD2. Germline-derived CDR1 and CDR2 are SEHNR and FQNEAQ (reference sequence). CDR3 size: 15 residues. The trim removed 4 bases at V and 0 bases at J, leaving 3 bases unmatched. The CDR3 nucleotides read TGTGCCAGCAGCTCTATAGCGGGAAGCACAGATACGCAGTATTTT. It is translated as CASSSIAGSTDTQYF.

This chain connects TRBV18 to TRBJ2-1; 10 nucleotides match TRBD1. Germline V gene data show CDR1 as KGHSH and CDR2 as LQKENI. Trimming at V came to 1 base and at J to 6 bases, leaving 3 bases not matched to a gene. There are 15 residues in the CDR3. The CDR3 region has the DNA TGTGCCAGCTCACCACGGGACAGGGGTGGCAATGAGCAGTTCTTC. Protein: CASSPRDRGGNEQFF.

The chain employs TRBV5-6 and TRBJ1-2, with D possibly matching TRBD1 (5 bases). Trimming took 0 bases from V and 7 from J, leaving 13 bases between them. Germline V lookup: CDR1 SGHDT, CDR2 YYEEEE. The CDR3 is 14 amino acids. The CDR3 loop reads CASSLASGAGGYTF. The CDR3 DNA is TGTGCCAGCAGCTTGGCCTCTGGGGCTGGTGGCTACACCTTC. Complete variable domain (other parts from reference TRBV5-6 and TRBJ1-2): DAGVTQSPTHLIKTRGQQVTLRCSPKSGHDTVSWYQQALGQGPQFIFQYYEEEERQRGNFPDRFSGHQFPNYSSELNVNALLLGDSALYLCASSLASGAGGYTFGSGTRLTVV.

The chain combines TRBV9 with TRBJ2-7, with D possibly matching TRBD2 (8 bases). The CDR3 spans 15 residues. Germline V CDR1 and CDR2: SGDLS, YYNGEE. V was cut by 0 bases and J by 5 bases, with 15 bases left in between. The CDR3 nucleotides are TGTGCCAGCAGCGTAGCGGGAGGGACAGTCGACGAGCAGTACTTC. This sequence encodes CASSVAGGTVDEQYF.

The CDR3 protein is CASSPTSGGGDTQYF. DNA for the CDR3: TGTGCCAGCTCACCCACTAGCGGGGGTGGGGATACGCAGTATTTT. The chain couples TRBV18 to TRBJ2-3, with 11 nucleotides matching TRBD2. Germline-derived CDR1 and CDR2 are KGHSH and LQKENI. The ends lost 3 bases at V and 6 bases at J; junction bases unmatched: 5. The CDR3 has 15 residues. Full variable domain (remainder filled in from reference TRBV18 and TRBJ2-3): NAGVMQNPRHLVRRRGQEARLRCSPMKGHSHVYWYRQLPEEGLKFMVYLQKENIIDESGMPKERFSAEFPKEGPSILRIQQVVRGDSAAYFCASSPTSGGGDTQYFGPGTRLTVL.

V usage is TRBV7-3 and J usage is TRBJ2-3, with TRBD2 matching over 11 bases. With 4 bases clipped from V and 0 bases from J, the junction kept 15 bases outside the gene matches. This CDR3 region has 20 residues. CDR1 and CDR2 (germline): SGHTA, FQGTGA. For the CDR3, the DNA is TGTGCCAGCAGCTCCGCCCAGAGGGCCTGGACTAGCGGGAGCACAGATACGCAGTATTTT. This gives the protein CASSSAQRAWTSGSTDTQYF.

J is TRBJ1-4 and V is TRBV7-9, with D perhaps TRBD1 (6 bases). The CDR3 runs 15 residues. Germline CDR1 and CDR2: SEHNR and FQNEAQ (reference sequence). V dropped 5 bases and J dropped 4 bases, with 14 bases sitting between them. CDR3 bases: TGTGCCAGCAGCACTCCTTGGACAGATAATGAAAAACTGTTTTTT. Translating gives CASSTPWTDNEKLFF.

This chain joins TRBV25-1 and TRBJ2-7; 9 bases match TRBD2. V gave up 0 bases and J gave up 5 bases; unmatched junction bases: 5. CDR3 length: 15 amino acids. Germline loops: CDR1 MGHDK, CDR2 SYGVNS. CDR3 nucleotide sequence: TGTGCCAGCAGTGAATATAGCGGGGGACTGAACGAGCAGTACTTC. Protein product: CASSEYSGGLNEQYF.